This T cell receptor (beta chain) was recorded in a study of T cells in Graves' hyperthyroidism and ophthalmopathy. Amplification targeted TCR beta CDR3 regions from RNA transcripts. Researchers ran a first-round RT-PCR on the TCR CDR3 using the HTBI primer set. TCRdb analysed the multiplex PCR reads with MiXCR anew, one entry per CDR3 protein. Of 600,000 to 850,000 distinct CDR3 sequences in the sample, under 20% were seen once. The V end lost 8 bases, the J end lost 1 base, and 8 bases lay between the germline ends. Per germline, CDR1 MNHEY and CDR2 SVGEGT. The CDR3 spans 13 residues. The rearrangement links TRBV6-2 or TRBV6-3 to TRBJ2-2; D not resolved. The material sequenced was blood. The TCR originated in a woman in her forties or fifties with Graves' hyperthyroidism that later progressed to Graves' ophthalmopathy. The CDR3 spells CASELGNTGELFF. The CDR3 DNA is TGTGCCAGCGAGTTAGGGAACACCGGGGAGCTGTTTTTT.